The next 19 T cell receptor beta chains were all read from a single sample in a study of T cell responses to AZD1222 COVID-19 vaccine. Data came from immunoSEQ multiplex PCR; TCRdb stores just in-frame clones and leaves some out. Among about 150,000 clones listed, about 90% were seen once. The starting material was peripheral blood, obtained on day 0 of AZD1222 vaccination. These TCRs come from an adult in good health.

The chain is built from TRBV25-1 and TRBJ2-7; D uncertain. There are 11 residues in the CDR3. Deletions cut 4 bases from V and 4 bases from J, with 5 bases between. Germline loops: CDR1 MGHDK, CDR2 SYGVNS. The CDR3 loop reads CASSGVYEQYF. CDR3 DNA sequence: TGTGCCAGCAGTGGTGTATACGAGCAGTACTTC.

This clone occurred a few times. The V and J genes are TRBV6-1 and TRBJ1-3, with no clear D. The germline V gene has CDR1 MNHNS and CDR2 SASEGT. The CDR3 loop spans 15 amino acids. Between the trimmed V and J ends, which lost 3 bases and 1 base, there was a span of 10 bases. The CDR3 nucleotides are TGTGCCAGCAGTGATTGGGCCGGGTCTGGAAACACCATATATTTT. As protein: CASSDWAGSGNTIYF.

The chain couples TRBV11-2 to TRBJ2-7; 8 nucleotides agree with TRBD2. CDR3 length: 17 residues. J was trimmed by 1 base and V by 1 base; bases with no gene match: 9. Germline V CDR1 and CDR2: SGHAT, FQNNGV. CDR3 amino acids: CASSLVLSGTRSYEQYF. The CDR3 region has the DNA TGTGCCAGCAGCTTAGTTCTTAGCGGGACCCGGTCCTACGAGCAGTACTTC.

This chain joins TRBV19 and TRBJ1-4, with no clear D. This CDR3 has 16 amino acids. Germline V gives CDR1 LNHDA, CDR2 SQIVND (reference sequence). The ends were cut back, 4 bases at V and 2 bases at J, with 14 bases in the middle. CDR3 coding DNA: TGTGCCAGTAGTAGTCGAGGGAAAGGTACTAATGAAAAACTGTTTTTT. As protein: CASSSRGKGTNEKLFF.

The chain employs TRBV28 and TRBJ1-5; 9 positions agree with TRBD1. The germline V gene has CDR1 MDHEN and CDR2 SYDVKM. The CDR3 is 16 amino acids. The ends lost 6 bases at V and 6 bases at J; junction bases unmatched: 12. CDR3 nucleotides: TGTGCCAGCAGGGGAACCCGGGACAGGGCCGCTCAGCCCCAGCATTTT. Residues: CASRGTRDRAAQPQHF.

This chain uses TRBV9 with TRBJ2-4; 7 bases are a match to TRBD2. Germline V gives CDR1 SGDLS, CDR2 YYNGEE. The CDR3 covers 16 residues. Trimming at V came to 4 bases and at J to 0 bases, leaving 7 bases not matched to a gene. As DNA, the CDR3 is TGTGCCAGCAGCTATGGGGAGGGGTTAGCCAAAAACATTCAGTACTTC. Translation: CASSYGEGLAKNIQYF.

Written as DNA, the CDR3 is TGTGCCAGCTCACCAAAGTTCGGAGGGCGTGAAGCTTTCTTT. Protein sequence: CASSPKFGGREAFF. The V and J genes are TRBV18 and TRBJ1-1; D is unclear. Trimming removed 2 bases at V and 7 bases at J, with 14 bases between. This CDR3 is built from 14 residues. Germline V lookup: CDR1 KGHSH, CDR2 LQKENI.

The chain joins TRBV11-2 to TRBJ2-7; 8 bases line up with TRBD2. The CDR3 sequence is 15 residues long. Germline loops: CDR1 SGHAT, CDR2 FQNNGV. The V and J ends lost 1 base and 4 bases, in that order; junction bases with no gene match: 6. As DNA, the CDR3 is TGTGCCAGCAGCTTAGCGGCTAGCGGGCGTTACGAGCAGTACTTC. This gives the protein CASSLAASGRYEQYF.

This clone appeared a few times. This chain uses TRBV18 with TRBJ2-1; D ambiguous. Trimming cost V 2 bases and J 4 bases, with 9 bases left between them. CDR1 and CDR2 (germline): KGHSH, LQKENI. The CDR3 has 14 residues. The CDR3 reads CASSPDYDYNEQFF. In DNA form, the CDR3 reads TGTGCCAGCTCACCAGATTACGATTACAATGAGCAGTTCTTC. Filled out from reference TRBV18 and TRBJ2-1, the complete variable domain reads NAGVMQNPRHLVRRRGQEARLRCSPMKGHSHVYWYRQLPEEGLKFMVYLQKENIIDESGMPKERFSAEFPKEGPSILRIQQVVRGDSAAYFCASSPDYDYNEQFFGPGTRLTVL.

V usage is TRBV2 and J usage is TRBJ1-4; unclear D gene. V lost 8 bases to trimming and J lost 0 bases, with 16 bases between them. Germline V gene lookup returns CDR1 SNHLY and CDR2 FYNNEI. The CDR3 runs to 16 residues. The CDR3 sequence: CASSGVSRATNEKLFF. DNA of the CDR3: TGTGCCAGCTCAGGAGTCTCCCGGGCAACTAATGAAAAACTGTTTTTT.

This rearrangement joins TRBV6-5 to TRBJ1-2; the match to TRBD1 covers 9 bases. Germline trimming cut 6 bases from V and 2 bases from J; bases unmatched to any gene: 7. The CDR3 covers 15 residues. CDR1 MNHEY and CDR2 SVGAGI come from the germline V gene. CDR3 protein: CASSNPGQGNYGYTF. The CDR3 DNA is TGTGCCAGCAGCAACCCGGGACAGGGAAACTATGGCTACACCTTC.

This sequence joins TRBV19 and TRBJ1-2; no clear D. The V gene's germline CDR1 is LNHDA and CDR2 SQIVND (reference sequence). There are 13 residues in the CDR3. V gave up 2 bases and J gave up 4 bases, with 8 bases separating them. For the CDR3, the DNA is TGTGCCAGTAGTATAACCAAGGCCTATGGCTACACCTTC. It encodes CASSITKAYGYTF.

The chain carries TRBV11-2 and TRBJ2-7, with D unresolved. There are 11 residues in the CDR3. V lost 1 base, J lost 6 bases, and 4 bases lay in between. Germline values: CDR1 SGHAT, CDR2 FQNNGV. The CDR3 loop reads CASSLAPEQYF. CDR3 nucleotides: TGTGCCAGCAGCTTAGCGCCCGAGCAGTACTTC.

The chain links TRBV7-6 to TRBJ2-5; 10 nucleotides agree with TRBD1. Germline CDR1 and CDR2: SGHVS and FNYEAQ. The ends lost 5 bases at V and 4 bases at J; junction bases unmatched: 7. This CDR3 is built from 15 residues. The CDR3 is CASSLWTGGAETQYF. The CDR3 DNA reads as TGTGCCAGCAGCCTGTGGACAGGGGGGGCAGAGACCCAGTACTTC.

The J gene is TRBJ1-1, the V gene TRBV28; TRBD1 is a possible D gene (5 bases). CDR1 and CDR2 (germline): MDHEN, SYDVKM. The CDR3 runs to 11 residues. Trimming removed 4 bases at V and 9 bases at J, with 9 bases between. CDR3 residues: CASSSTEKAFF. The CDR3 bases are TGTGCCAGCAGTTCGACAGAAAAAGCTTTCTTT.

The V call is TRBV6-1, the J call TRBJ2-5; 9 nucleotides agree with TRBD2. There are 18 residues in the CDR3. Germline V CDR1 and CDR2: MNHNS, SASEGT. J was trimmed by 4 bases and V by 4 bases; bases with no gene match: 16. CDR3 region: CASSAVVGAGGIGETQYF. The CDR3 nucleotides read TGTGCCAGCAGTGCAGTGGTTGGGGCGGGAGGGATAGGAGAGACCCAGTACTTC.

The V call is TRBV7-6, the J call TRBJ1-1; 8 bases are a match to TRBD1. CDR1 is SGHVS, CDR2 FNYEAQ, per germline. CDR3 size: 14 residues. Trimming took 4 bases from V and 5 from J; bases not matched to a gene: 6. The CDR3, as DNA: TGTGCCAGCAGCTACTCAGGGGGCGAAACTGAAGCTTTCTTT. This translates into CASSYSGGETEAFF.

The chain couples TRBV21-1 to TRBJ2-7; TRBD1, the D gene given by the table, was not confirmed from the DNA. TRBV21-1 is flagged as a pseudogene. The CDR3 runs 15 residues. CDR3 region: CASSTRQGPNYEQYF. In DNA form, the CDR3 reads TGTGCCAGCAGCACCCGACAGGGGCCCAACTACGAGCAGTACTTC.

CDR3 amino acids: CASSLRPNPGGYTF. CDR3 nucleotide sequence: TGTGCCAGCAGTTTAAGACCGAACCCTGGCGGCTACACCTTC. The chain has TRBV28 and TRBJ1-2; D remains ambiguous. Germline V gene lookup returns CDR1 MDHEN and CDR2 SYDVKM. V lost 2 bases and J lost 8, with 15 bases in between. The CDR3 totals 14 residues.